This is a list of T cell receptor beta chains from one sample in a study of response to subunit inactivated influenza vaccine. A single record per CDR3 protein comes from TCRdb applying MiXCR to the RT-PCR reads. The sample lists roughly 710,000 distinct CDR3 sequences, 11% to 15% occurring once. The material sequenced was PBMCs from blood, taken around 15 days before vaccination. The source is a man in his fifties or sixties who received an inactivated influenza vaccine. Each CDR3 is given with its conserved first and last residue. Each record gives: D gene, CDR3 length, V gene, clone size, J gene, CDR3 protein, CDR3 DNA. D genes are given only for firm matches. Size values are once, few and many counts, or a class for expanded clones, and some rows have none.

>-|14|TRBV5-1|few|TRBJ2-3
CASSRQDPTDTQYF
TGCGCCAGCAGTCGACAGGACCCCACAGATACGCAGTATTTT
>TRBD2|16|TRBV30|few|TRBJ2-3
CAWSAGLAESTDTQYF
TGTGCCTGGAGTGCAGGACTAGCGGAGAGCACAGATACGCAGTATTTT
>-|14|TRBV10-3|many|TRBJ2-2
CAIRRERGPGELFF
TGTGCCATCAGGAGGGAGAGGGGCCCCGGGGAGCTGTTTTTT
>-|14|TRBV6-1|-|TRBJ2-2
CASTGAWRGGELFF
TGTGCCAGCACCGGGGCATGGAGAGGCGGGGAGCTGTTTTTT
>TRBD1|15|TRBV2|-|TRBJ2-7
CASSGYRGQDYEQYF
TGTGCCAGCAGTGGGTATAGGGGACAGGACTACGAGCAGTACTTC
>-|13|TRBV29-1|many|TRBJ2-1
CSVVQLQYNEQFF
TGCAGCGTTGTACAGCTTCAGTACAATGAGCAGTTCTTC
>-|16|TRBV7-8|many|TRBJ2-3
CASSLMGRESTDTQYF
TGTGCCAGCAGCCTGATGGGCAGGGAGAGCACAGATACGCAGTATTTT
>-|14|TRBV7-6|-|TRBJ2-5
CASSLGAAKETQYF
TGTGCCAGCAGCTTAGGGGCAGCCAAAGAGACCCAGTACTTC
>TRBD2|15|TRBV7-2|many|TRBJ2-7
CASSPTSSGYYEQYF
TGTGCCAGCAGCCCCACCTCTAGCGGTTACTACGAGCAGTACTTC
>-|15|TRBV7-2|-|TRBJ2-7
CASSFSGSLSYEQYF
TGTGCCAGCAGCTTTTCAGGCTCTCTCTCCTACGAGCAGTACTTC
>-|14|TRBV5-1|few|TRBJ2-3
CASRSSWGTDTQYF
TGCGCCAGCAGGAGTAGTTGGGGGACAGATACGCAGTATTTT
>-|16|TRBV28|-|TRBJ1-5
CASSKYSYYSNQPQHF
TGTGCCAGCAGTAAATACAGCTACTATAGCAATCAGCCCCAGCATTTT
>-|13|TRBV12-3/TRBV12-4|many|TRBJ2-7
CASSLAKTGEQYF
TGTGCCAGCAGTCTCGCGAAAACGGGAGAGCAGTACTTC
>-|15|TRBV27|-|TRBJ2-1
CASNPTGSSYNEQFF
TGTGCCAGCAACCCAACAGGATCCTCCTACAATGAGCAGTTCTTC
>-|15|TRBV13|-|TRBJ1-2
CASSLVTTTYYGYTF
TGTGCCAGCAGCTTAGTAACCACCACCTACTATGGCTACACCTTC
>-|13|TRBV5-1|few|TRBJ2-5
CASGLGGQETQYF
TGCGCCAGCGGCTTAGGCGGCCAAGAGACCCAGTACTTC
>-|16|TRBV4-2|-|TRBJ2-6
CASSQDHGSGANVLTF
TGTGCCAGCAGCCAAGATCACGGGTCTGGGGCCAACGTCCTGACTTTC